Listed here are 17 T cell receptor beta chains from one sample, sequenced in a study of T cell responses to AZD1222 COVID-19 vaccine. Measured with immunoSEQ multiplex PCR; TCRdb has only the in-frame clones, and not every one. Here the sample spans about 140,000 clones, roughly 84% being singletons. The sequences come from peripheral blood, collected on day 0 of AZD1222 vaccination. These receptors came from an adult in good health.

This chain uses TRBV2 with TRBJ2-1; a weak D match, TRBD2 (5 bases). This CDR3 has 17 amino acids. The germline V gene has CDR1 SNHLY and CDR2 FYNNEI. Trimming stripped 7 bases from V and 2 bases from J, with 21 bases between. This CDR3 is CASKQGRGSSTYNEQFF. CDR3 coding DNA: TGTGCCAGCAAGCAAGGACGGGGAAGCAGTACCTACAATGAGCAGTTCTTC. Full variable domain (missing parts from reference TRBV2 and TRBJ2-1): EPEVTQTPSHQVTQMGQEVILRCVPISNHLYFYWYRQILGQKVEFLVSFYNNEISEKSEIFDDQFSVERPDGSNFTLKIRSTKLEDSAMYFCASKQGRGSSTYNEQFFGPGTRLTVL.

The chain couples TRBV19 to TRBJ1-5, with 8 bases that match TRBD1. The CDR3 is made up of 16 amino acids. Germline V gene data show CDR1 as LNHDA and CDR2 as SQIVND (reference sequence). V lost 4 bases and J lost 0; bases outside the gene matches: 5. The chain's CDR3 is CASSKAGGVSNQPQHF. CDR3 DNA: TGTGCCAGTAGTAAGGCAGGGGGCGTTAGCAATCAGCCCCAGCATTTT.

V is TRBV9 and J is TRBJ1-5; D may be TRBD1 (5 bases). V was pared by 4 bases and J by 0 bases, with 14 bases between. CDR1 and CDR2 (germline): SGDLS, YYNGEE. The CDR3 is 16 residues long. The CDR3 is CASSPGTSTSNQPQHF. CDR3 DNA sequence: TGTGCCAGCAGCCCCGGGACCTCCACTAGCAATCAGCCCCAGCATTTT.

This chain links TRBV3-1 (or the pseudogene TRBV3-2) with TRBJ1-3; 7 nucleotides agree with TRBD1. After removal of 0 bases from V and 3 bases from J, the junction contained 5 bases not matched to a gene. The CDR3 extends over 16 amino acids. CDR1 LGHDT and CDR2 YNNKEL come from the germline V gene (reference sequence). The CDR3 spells CASSQETGRNGNTIYF. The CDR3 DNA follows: TGTGCCAGCAGCCAAGAGACAGGGCGGAATGGAAACACCATATATTTT.

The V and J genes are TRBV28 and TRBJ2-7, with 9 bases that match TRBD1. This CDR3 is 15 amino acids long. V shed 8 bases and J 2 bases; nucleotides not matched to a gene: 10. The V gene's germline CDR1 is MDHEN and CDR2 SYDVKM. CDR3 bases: TGTGCCAGCGGGACAGGGATCGTGGGGACCTACGAGCAGTACTTC. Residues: CASGTGIVGTYEQYF.

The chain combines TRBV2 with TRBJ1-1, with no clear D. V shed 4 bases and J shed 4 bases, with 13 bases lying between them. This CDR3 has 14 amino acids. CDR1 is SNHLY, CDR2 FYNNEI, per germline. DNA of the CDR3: TGTGCCAGCAGTGGCGGGGATAGGGTCACTGAAGCTTTCTTT. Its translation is CASSGGDRVTEAFF.

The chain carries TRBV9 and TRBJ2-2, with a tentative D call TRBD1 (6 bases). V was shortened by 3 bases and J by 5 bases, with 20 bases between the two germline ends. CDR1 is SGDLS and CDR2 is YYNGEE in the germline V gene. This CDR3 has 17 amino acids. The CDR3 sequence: CASSGPAGGGQTGELFF. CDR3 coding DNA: TGTGCCAGCAGCGGACCCGCGGGTGGGGGCCAAACCGGGGAGCTGTTTTTT. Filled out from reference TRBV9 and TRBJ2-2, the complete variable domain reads DSGVTQTPKHLITATGQRVTLRCSPRSGDLSVYWYQQSLDQGLQFLIQYYNGEERAKGNILERFSAQQFPDLHSELNLSSLELGDSALYFCASSGPAGGGQTGELFFGEGSRLTVL.

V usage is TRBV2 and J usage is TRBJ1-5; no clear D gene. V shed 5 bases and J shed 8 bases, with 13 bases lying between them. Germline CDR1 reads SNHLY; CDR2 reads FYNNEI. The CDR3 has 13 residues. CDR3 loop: CASSLVRAEPQHF. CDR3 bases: TGTGCCAGCAGTTTGGTCCGTGCAGAGCCCCAGCATTTT. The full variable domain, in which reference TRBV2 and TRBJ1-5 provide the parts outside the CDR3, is EPEVTQTPSHQVTQMGQEVILRCVPISNHLYFYWYRQILGQKVEFLVSFYNNEISEKSEIFDDQFSVERPDGSNFTLKIRSTKLEDSAMYFCASSLVRAEPQHFGDGTRLSIL.

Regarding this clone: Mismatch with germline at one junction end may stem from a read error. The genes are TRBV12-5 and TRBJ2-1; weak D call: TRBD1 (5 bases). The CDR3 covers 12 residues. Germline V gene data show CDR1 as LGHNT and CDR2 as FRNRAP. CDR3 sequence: CASGLGPGEQFF. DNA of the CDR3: TGTGCTAGTGGCTTGGGTCCAGGGGAGCAGTTCTTC.

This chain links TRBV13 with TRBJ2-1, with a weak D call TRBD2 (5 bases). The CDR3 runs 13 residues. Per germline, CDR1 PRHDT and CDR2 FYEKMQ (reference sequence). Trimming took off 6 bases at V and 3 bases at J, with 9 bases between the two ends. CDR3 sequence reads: CASREAVYNEQFF. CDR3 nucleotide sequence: TGTGCCAGCAGAGAAGCGGTCTACAATGAGCAGTTCTTC.

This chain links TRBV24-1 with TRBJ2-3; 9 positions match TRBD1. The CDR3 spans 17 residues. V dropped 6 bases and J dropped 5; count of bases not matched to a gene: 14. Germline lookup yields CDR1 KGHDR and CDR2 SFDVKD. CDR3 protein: CATSRPAGTGLRDTQYF. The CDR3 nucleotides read TGTGCCACCAGTCGCCCAGCGGGGACAGGGTTAAGAGATACGCAGTATTTT.

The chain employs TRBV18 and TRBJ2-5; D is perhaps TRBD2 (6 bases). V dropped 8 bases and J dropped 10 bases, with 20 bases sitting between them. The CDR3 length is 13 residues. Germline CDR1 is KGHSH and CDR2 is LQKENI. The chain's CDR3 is CASLANRLDLQYF. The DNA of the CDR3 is TGTGCCAGCCTCGCGAACCGACTAGACCTCCAGTACTTC.

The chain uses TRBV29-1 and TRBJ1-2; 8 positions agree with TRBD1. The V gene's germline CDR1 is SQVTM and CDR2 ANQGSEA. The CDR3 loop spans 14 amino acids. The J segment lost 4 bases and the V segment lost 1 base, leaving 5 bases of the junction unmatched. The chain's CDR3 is CSVEAPDRAYGYTF. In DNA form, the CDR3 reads TGCAGCGTTGAAGCCCCGGACAGGGCCTATGGCTACACCTTC.

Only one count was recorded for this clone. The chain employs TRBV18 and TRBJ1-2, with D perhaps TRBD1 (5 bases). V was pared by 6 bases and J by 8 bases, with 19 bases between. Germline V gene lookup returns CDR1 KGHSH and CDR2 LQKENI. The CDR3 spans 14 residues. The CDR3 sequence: CASSTRQPAGGYTF. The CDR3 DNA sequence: TGTGCCAGCTCGACCCGACAGCCAGCCGGGGGCTACACCTTC.

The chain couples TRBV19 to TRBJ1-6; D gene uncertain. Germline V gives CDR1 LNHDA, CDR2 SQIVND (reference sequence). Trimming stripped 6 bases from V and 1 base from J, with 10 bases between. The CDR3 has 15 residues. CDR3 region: CASRPPGSYNSPLHF. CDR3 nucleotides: TGTGCCAGTAGGCCCCCGGGTTCCTATAATTCACCCCTCCACTTT.

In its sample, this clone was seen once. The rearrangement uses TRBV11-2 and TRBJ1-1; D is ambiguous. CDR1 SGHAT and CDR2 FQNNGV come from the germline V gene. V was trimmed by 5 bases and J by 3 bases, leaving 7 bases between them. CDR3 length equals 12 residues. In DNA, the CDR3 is TGTGCCAGCAGCCTCGTAGACACTGAAGCTTTCTTT. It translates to CASSLVDTEAFF.

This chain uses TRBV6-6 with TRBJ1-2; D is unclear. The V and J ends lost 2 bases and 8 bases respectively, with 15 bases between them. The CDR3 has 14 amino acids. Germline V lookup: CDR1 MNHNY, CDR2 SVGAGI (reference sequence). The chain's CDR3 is CASSYLSVGGGYTF. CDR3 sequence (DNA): TGTGCCAGCAGTTACCTATCGGTAGGAGGAGGCTACACCTTC.